This TCR beta chain originates from a study of blood T cell repertoires in COVID-19. On the study more broadly: Sources were T cells, B-cell-depleted T cells, or PBMCs; the material itself was cDNA or gDNA.

Adults between roughly 18 and 95 years of age took part from fewer than 30 US areas. Researchers sorted participants into cohorts using their self-reported clinical history. Per the study methods: Nucleated cell counts were estimated from reference gene primer amplification. Assay used: immunoSEQ multiplex PCR; TCRdb lists only in-frame clones, some missing. The V and J calls and clone size were taken over from that table, and D and trimming were inferred from the DNA. The table shows 200,000 to 250,000 clones, with less than 90% occurring only once. The V and J ends lost 6 bases and 2 bases, in that order; junction bases with no gene match: 15. CDR3 size: 20 residues. Germline CDR1 and CDR2: LNHDA and SQIVND (reference sequence).

Sequences were obtained from PBMCs or T cells enriched from blood (not recorded which). The chain is built from TRBV19 and TRBJ2-3; 15 nucleotides align to TRBD2. The TCR was taken from a woman between 40 and 50 years old who had recovered from COVID-19. The CDR3 nucleotides are TGTGCCAGTAGCCAGGTGGACCTGGGACTAGCGGGAGGTATCACAGATACGCAGTATTTT. It yields the protein CASSQVDLGLAGGITDTQYF.